The rows below give T cell receptor beta chains drawn from one sample of a study of blood T cell repertoires in COVID-19. This table comes from immunoSEQ multiplex PCR, and its TCRdb copy is limited to in-frame clones, with some not included. The sample records about 320,000 clones, approximately 90% being singletons. Sequenced input: PBMCs or T cells enriched from blood (not recorded which). All receptors derive from a woman aged 25 to 39 who had been exposed to COVID-19. Each CDR3 is given with its conserved first and last residue. The D gene is left open where the match is weak. Size is stated for part of the rows, as once, few or many counts, or as a class when the clone is expanded.

len: 13
abundance: .
v_gene: TRBV7-9
j_gene: TRBJ1-2
d_gene: .
CDR3nt: TGTGCCAGCAGCTCGGAGAGACTCTATGGCTACACCTTC
CDR3aa: CASSSERLYGYTF

len: 11
abundance: .
v_gene: TRBV20-1
j_gene: TRBJ2-1
d_gene: .
CDR3nt: TGCAGTGCTAAATCATTGGAGAAACAGTTCTTC
CDR3aa: CSAKSLEKQFF

len: 20
abundance: once
v_gene: TRBV7-6
j_gene: TRBJ2-7
d_gene: .
CDR3nt: TGTGCCAGCAGCTTAGGAGAATTGATCGGTATAGGACTTGCTAATAACGAGCAGTACTTC
CDR3aa: CASSLGELIGIGLANNEQYF

len: 17
abundance: .
v_gene: TRBV7-2
j_gene: TRBJ2-1
d_gene: TRBD2
CDR3nt: TGTGCCAGCAGCACTTTCGGCGGGGGGTCCTCCTACAATGAGCAGTTCTTC
CDR3aa: CASSTFGGGSSYNEQFF

len: 14
abundance: .
v_gene: TRBV7-9
j_gene: TRBJ1-1
d_gene: .
CDR3nt: TGTGCCAGCAGCTTAATGGGGGGGAACACTGAAGCTTTCTTT
CDR3aa: CASSLMGGNTEAFF

len: 13
abundance: .
v_gene: TRBV9
j_gene: TRBJ2-1
d_gene: .
CDR3nt: TGTGCCAGCAGCGTAGACGGCTACAATGAGCAGTTCTTC
CDR3aa: CASSVDGYNEQFF

len: 15
abundance: .
v_gene: TRBV5-8
j_gene: TRBJ1-2
d_gene: .
CDR3nt: TGTGCCAGCAGCTTAAAGACAGGTCGCGGCTATGGCTACACCTTC
CDR3aa: CASSLKTGRGYGYTF

len: 16
abundance: .
v_gene: TRBV7-9
j_gene: TRBJ1-3
d_gene: TRBD1
CDR3nt: TGTGCCAGCAGCACCCGACAGGGGAGTGCTGGAAACACCATATATTTT
CDR3aa: CASSTRQGSAGNTIYF

len: 15
abundance: .
v_gene: TRBV28
j_gene: TRBJ2-7
d_gene: .
CDR3nt: TGTGCCAGCAGCCGAGAGAGGATCTACTCCTACGAGCAGTACTTC
CDR3aa: CASSRERIYSYEQYF

len: 15
abundance: once
v_gene: TRBV9
j_gene: TRBJ2-1
d_gene: TRBD1
CDR3nt: TGTGCCAGCAGCGCTCCCGGGACAGTCTACAATGAGCAGTTCTTC
CDR3aa: CASSAPGTVYNEQFF

len: 11
abundance: .
v_gene: TRBV12-3/TRBV12-4
j_gene: TRBJ1-2
d_gene: .
CDR3nt: TGTGCCACCTCGGACCGGGGGGGCTACACCTTC
CDR3aa: CATSDRGGYTF

len: 12
abundance: .
v_gene: TRBV19
j_gene: TRBJ1-6
d_gene: .
CDR3nt: TGTGCCAGTAGTATTGGGGGCCGACCCCTCCACTTT
CDR3aa: CASSIGGRPLHF

len: 12
abundance: once
v_gene: TRBV5-5
j_gene: TRBJ1-4
d_gene: .
CDR3nt: TGTGCCAGCAGCTTCTATGGTGAAAAACTGTTTTTT
CDR3aa: CASSFYGEKLFF

len: 15
abundance: .
v_gene: TRBV6-1
j_gene: TRBJ1-1
d_gene: TRBD1
CDR3nt: TGTGCCAGCAGTGAGCAGGGGGCGCTGGGGGTTGAAGCTTTCTTT
CDR3aa: CASSEQGALGVEAFF

len: 15
abundance: .
v_gene: TRBV5-6
j_gene: TRBJ2-7
d_gene: TRBD2
CDR3nt: TGTGCCAGCAGCTTGATCGGCGGGGGTCTCTACGAGCAGTACTTC
CDR3aa: CASSLIGGGLYEQYF

len: 13
abundance: once
v_gene: TRBV29-1
j_gene: TRBJ2-1
d_gene: .
CDR3nt: TGCAGCGCTGGACAGAGCTCCTACAATGAGCAGTTCTTC
CDR3aa: CSAGQSSYNEQFF

len: 14
abundance: .
v_gene: TRBV7-9
j_gene: TRBJ1-4
d_gene: TRBD1
CDR3nt: TGTGCCAGCAGCCGGGACAGGGGGTTGGAAAAACTGTTTTTT
CDR3aa: CASSRDRGLEKLFF

len: 18
abundance: .
v_gene: TRBV7-9
j_gene: TRBJ1-3
d_gene: .
CDR3nt: TGTGCCAGCAGCCCCCAATCATTTTGGACAGCCTCTGGAAACACCATATATTTT
CDR3aa: CASSPQSFWTASGNTIYF

len: 15
abundance: .
v_gene: TRBV6-5
j_gene: TRBJ1-6
d_gene: .
CDR3nt: TGTGCCAGCAGGACTGGGGGACTCTATAATTCACCCCTCCACTTT
CDR3aa: CASRTGGLYNSPLHF

len: 18
abundance: few
v_gene: TRBV15
j_gene: TRBJ1-1
d_gene: .
CDR3nt: TGTGCCACCAGCAGAGATTTACCCTCGGGTCTCATGAACACTGAAGCTTTCTTT
CDR3aa: CATSRDLPSGLMNTEAFF

len: 14
abundance: .
v_gene: TRBV10-3
j_gene: TRBJ2-3
d_gene: TRBD2
CDR3nt: TGTGCCATCAGAGCGGGACTAGATGCAGATACGCAGTATTTT
CDR3aa: CAIRAGLDADTQYF

len: 14
abundance: .
v_gene: TRBV30
j_gene: TRBJ2-1
d_gene: TRBD2
CDR3nt: TGTGCCTGGAGTGGACTAGCGGGGGCCCCCAAGCAGTTCTTC
CDR3aa: CAWSGLAGAPKQFF

len: 12
abundance: .
v_gene: TRBV12-3/TRBV12-4
j_gene: TRBJ1-6
d_gene: .
CDR3nt: TGTGCCAGCAGTTTCCGGGCAGGGCCCCTCCACTTT
CDR3aa: CASSFRAGPLHF

len: 13
abundance: .
v_gene: TRBV19
j_gene: TRBJ2-1
d_gene: .
CDR3nt: TGTGCCAGTAGCCGTGCAGGGGGGTTGGAGCAGTTCTTC
CDR3aa: CASSRAGGLEQFF

len: 15
abundance: .
v_gene: TRBV7-2
j_gene: TRBJ1-5
d_gene: TRBD1
CDR3nt: TGTGCCAGCAGCCCGACCGGGACAGAGGTTCAGCCCCAGCATTTT
CDR3aa: CASSPTGTEVQPQHF

len: 12
abundance: .
v_gene: TRBV5-1
j_gene: TRBJ2-5
d_gene: .
CDR3nt: TGCGCCAGCAGCTTGGGGCTTGAGACCCAGTACTTC
CDR3aa: CASSLGLETQYF

len: 16
abundance: .
v_gene: TRBV5-5
j_gene: TRBJ2-5
d_gene: TRBD1
CDR3nt: TGTGCCAGCAGCACAACCGGGACAGGGGTCCAAGAGACCCAGTACTTC
CDR3aa: CASSTTGTGVQETQYF

len: 12
abundance: .
v_gene: TRBV29-1
j_gene: TRBJ1-1
d_gene: .
CDR3nt: TGCAGCGTTATGACAAGTTGGACTGAAGCTTTCTTT
CDR3aa: CSVMTSWTEAFF

len: 16
abundance: .
v_gene: TRBV5-5
j_gene: TRBJ1-6
d_gene: .
CDR3nt: TGTGCCAGCAGCTTGGTTGGGGCCAGGGATAATTCACCCCTCCACTTT
CDR3aa: CASSLVGARDNSPLHF

len: 13
abundance: once
v_gene: TRBV2
j_gene: TRBJ2-1
d_gene: .
CDR3nt: TGTGCCCTGAGTCGACCGAGGTACAATGAGCAGTTCTTC
CDR3aa: CALSRPRYNEQFF

len: 15
abundance: .
v_gene: TRBV7-3
j_gene: TRBJ1-2
d_gene: .
CDR3nt: TGTGCCAGCAGCTTGGGGGGTCCACTTAACTATGGCTACACCTTC
CDR3aa: CASSLGGPLNYGYTF

len: 15
abundance: .
v_gene: TRBV5-1
j_gene: TRBJ2-7
d_gene: .
CDR3nt: TGCGCCAGCACCCCAAGGGGGATCAACTCCTACGAGCAGTACTTC
CDR3aa: CASTPRGINSYEQYF

len: 14
abundance: .
v_gene: TRBV18
j_gene: TRBJ2-7
d_gene: .
CDR3nt: TGTGCCAGCTCACCTACAGTTACATCCTACGAGCAGTACTTC
CDR3aa: CASSPTVTSYEQYF

len: 15
abundance: .
v_gene: TRBV7-8
j_gene: TRBJ2-7
d_gene: .
CDR3nt: TGTGCCAGCAGCTTCTCCCGAGGCGGGTCCTACGAGCAGTACTTC
CDR3aa: CASSFSRGGSYEQYF

len: 15
abundance: .
v_gene: TRBV5-8
j_gene: TRBJ1-4
d_gene: .
CDR3nt: TGTGCCAGCAGCTTGGGGGGGGATCCTAATGAAAAACTGTTTTTT
CDR3aa: CASSLGGDPNEKLFF

len: 15
abundance: .
v_gene: TRBV12-5
j_gene: TRBJ2-2
d_gene: .
CDR3nt: TGTGCTAGTGGTTTGAGGCGGGTGAACACCGGGGAGCTGTTTTTT
CDR3aa: CASGLRRVNTGELFF

len: 15
abundance: .
v_gene: TRBV4-1
j_gene: TRBJ1-1
d_gene: TRBD1
CDR3nt: TGCGCCAGCAGCCAAGGACAGGGGGTCGGAACTGAAGCTTTCTTT
CDR3aa: CASSQGQGVGTEAFF

len: 13
abundance: .
v_gene: TRBV4-1
j_gene: TRBJ1-2
d_gene: .
CDR3nt: TGCGCCAGCAGCCCGCAGGGGTTGCGGGGCTACACCTTC
CDR3aa: CASSPQGLRGYTF

len: 15
abundance: .
v_gene: TRBV13
j_gene: TRBJ1-3
d_gene: .
CDR3nt: TGTGCCAGCAGCTTAGACCAAAACTTAGGAAACACCATATATTTT
CDR3aa: CASSLDQNLGNTIYF

len: 15
abundance: .
v_gene: TRBV4-2
j_gene: TRBJ2-7
d_gene: TRBD1
CDR3nt: TGTGCCAGCAGCCAGCAGGGGGTGGGCTCCTACGAGCAGTACTTC
CDR3aa: CASSQQGVGSYEQYF

len: 14
abundance: .
v_gene: TRBV19
j_gene: TRBJ2-7
d_gene: .
CDR3nt: TGTGCCAGTAGTTATGGGCAGGGGTTCTACGAGCAGTACTTC
CDR3aa: CASSYGQGFYEQYF

len: 13
abundance: .
v_gene: TRBV11-1
j_gene: TRBJ1-2
d_gene: TRBD1
CDR3nt: TGTGCCAGCAGCCGGGGACAGCGATATGGCTACACCTTC
CDR3aa: CASSRGQRYGYTF

len: 14
abundance: .
v_gene: TRBV7-8
j_gene: TRBJ1-5
d_gene: TRBD1
CDR3nt: TGTGCCAGCGGCCGGGACAGGGTCGGACAGCCCCAGCATTTT
CDR3aa: CASGRDRVGQPQHF

len: 15
abundance: .
v_gene: TRBV6-1
j_gene: TRBJ1-4
d_gene: .
CDR3nt: TGTGCCAGCAGTGAACGGGGGGCAACTAATGAAAAACTGTTTTTT
CDR3aa: CASSERGATNEKLFF

len: 18
abundance: .
v_gene: TRBV7-2
j_gene: TRBJ2-1
d_gene: TRBD2
CDR3nt: TGTGCCAGCAGCGACCGTCCATGGGGCGGGGGGCAGAACAATGAGCAGTTCTTC
CDR3aa: CASSDRPWGGGQNNEQFF

len: 17
abundance: .
v_gene: TRBV3-1/TRBV3-2
j_gene: TRBJ1-3
d_gene: .
CDR3nt: TGTGCCAGCAGCCAACTCTTAACCGGGTCGGCTGGAAACACCATATATTTT
CDR3aa: CASSQLLTGSAGNTIYF

len: 15
abundance: .
v_gene: TRBV6-5
j_gene: TRBJ1-5
d_gene: .
CDR3nt: TGTGCCAGCAGAAAGAAGGGGCAGGGAAGCCAGCCCCAGCATTTT
CDR3aa: CASRKKGQGSQPQHF

len: 16
abundance: .
v_gene: TRBV6-1
j_gene: TRBJ2-1
d_gene: TRBD1
CDR3nt: TGTGCCAGCAGTGAAAGGGGGACAGGGCTCTACAATGAGCAGTTCTTC
CDR3aa: CASSERGTGLYNEQFF

len: 15
abundance: .
v_gene: TRBV3-1/TRBV3-2
j_gene: TRBJ1-1
d_gene: .
CDR3nt: TGTGCCAGCAGCCAAGGGACAGCTATGAACACTGAAGCTTTCTTT
CDR3aa: CASSQGTAMNTEAFF

len: 15
abundance: .
v_gene: TRBV19
j_gene: TRBJ2-5
d_gene: .
CDR3nt: TGTGCCAGTAGTGATATGTGGGGCCCTCAAGAGACCCAGTACTTC
CDR3aa: CASSDMWGPQETQYF

len: 15
abundance: .
v_gene: TRBV2
j_gene: TRBJ2-2
d_gene: .
CDR3nt: TGTGCCAGCAGTGAAGTGGCCAGGCCCACCGGGGAGCTGTTTTTT
CDR3aa: CASSEVARPTGELFF

len: 18
abundance: .
v_gene: TRBV27
j_gene: TRBJ1-6
d_gene: TRBD1
CDR3nt: TGTGCCAGCAGCCGGACAGGGGGCGATTTAGGGTCAAATTCACCCCTCCACTTT
CDR3aa: CASSRTGGDLGSNSPLHF

len: 14
abundance: .
v_gene: TRBV9
j_gene: TRBJ2-5
d_gene: TRBD2
CDR3nt: TGTGCCAGCAGCGTAAGGACTAGTCAAGAGACCCAGTACTTC
CDR3aa: CASSVRTSQETQYF

len: 15
abundance: once
v_gene: TRBV5-1
j_gene: TRBJ2-5
d_gene: TRBD2
CDR3nt: TGCGCCAGCAGCTTGTCTCTAGCGGGACAAGAGACCCAGTACTTC
CDR3aa: CASSLSLAGQETQYF

len: 13
abundance: .
v_gene: TRBV18
j_gene: TRBJ2-7
d_gene: .
CDR3nt: TGTGCCAGCTCACCAGCACGAGGTTACGAGCAGTACTTC
CDR3aa: CASSPARGYEQYF

len: 15
abundance: .
v_gene: TRBV7-9
j_gene: TRBJ2-7
d_gene: TRBD1
CDR3nt: TGTGCCAGCAGCTTTCTGGGGGACAGGGGGCTCGAGCAGTACTTC
CDR3aa: CASSFLGDRGLEQYF

len: 15
abundance: .
v_gene: TRBV7-2
j_gene: TRBJ2-7
d_gene: .
CDR3nt: TGTGCCAGCAGTTCCGGGGTCGGGTTAGTCTACGAGCAGTACTTC
CDR3aa: CASSSGVGLVYEQYF

len: 14
abundance: .
v_gene: TRBV11-2
j_gene: TRBJ2-2
d_gene: .
CDR3nt: TGTGCCAGCAGCTTTAATTCGTATACCGGGGAGCTGTTTTTT
CDR3aa: CASSFNSYTGELFF